This T cell receptor (beta chain) was retrieved from a study of cytomegalovirus exposure and HLA in healthy donors. The overall study: Within an early data release were approximately 85 million unique TCRs drawn from HLA-typed donors. Study-level findings and limits: Certain indistinguishable V segments, among them TRBV6-2 and TRBV6-3, were excluded. Reported findings show TCR beta sequences accurately forecast HLA-A and HLA-B alleles in most subjects. Versus the approximately 670-donor mean, an Asian-associated ancestry cluster reportedly showed fewer N-insertions in a later analysis.

PCR was performed using 60 Vbeta and 13 Jbeta primers. The assay was immunoSEQ multiplex PCR, and TCRdb's table has in-frame clones only and misses some. The repertoire has about 160,000 clones, approximately 85% of them found once; the top ten carry more than 2%. Turning to this clone: Its antigen is not known.

V dropped 6 bases and J dropped 0; count of bases not matched to a gene: 14. Germline-derived CDR1 and CDR2 are SGHNT and YENEEA. The CDR3 covers 19 residues. The specimen was PBMCs. The genes are TRBV11-3 and TRBJ2-3; 11 nucleotides agree with TRBD2. The TCR originated in a young man in good health and CMV-seropositive. The CDR3, as DNA: TGTGCCAGCAGACGAAACCCCGGGACTAGCGGCGGGAGCACAGATACGCAGTATTTT. Protein sequence: CASRRNPGTSGGSTDTQYF.